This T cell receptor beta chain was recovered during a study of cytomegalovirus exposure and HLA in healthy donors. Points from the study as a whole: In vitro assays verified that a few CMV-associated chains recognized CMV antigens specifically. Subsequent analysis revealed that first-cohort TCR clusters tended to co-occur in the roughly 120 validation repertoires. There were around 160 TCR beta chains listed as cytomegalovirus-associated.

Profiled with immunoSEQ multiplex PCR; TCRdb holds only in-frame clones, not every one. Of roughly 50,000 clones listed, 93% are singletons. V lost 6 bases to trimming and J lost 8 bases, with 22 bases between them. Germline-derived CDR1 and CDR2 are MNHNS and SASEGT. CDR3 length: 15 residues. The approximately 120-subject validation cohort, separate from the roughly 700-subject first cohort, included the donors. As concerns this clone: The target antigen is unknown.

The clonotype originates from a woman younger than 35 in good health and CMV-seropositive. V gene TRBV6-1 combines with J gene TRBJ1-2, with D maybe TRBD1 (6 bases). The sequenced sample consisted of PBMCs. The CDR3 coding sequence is TGTGCCAGCAGGGGCATACAGCAGGGGTTGATAGGCTACACCTTC. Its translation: CASRGIQQGLIGYTF.